The 18 T cell receptor beta chains reported below all come from one sample, sequenced in a study of T cell responses to AZD1222 COVID-19 vaccine. Repertoires were generated with immunoSEQ multiplex PCR, while TCRdb's copy carries only in-frame clones and drops some. Of 90,000 to 120,000 clones in the sample, around 91% were seen once. The source material was peripheral blood, sampled on day 0 of AZD1222 vaccination. The source of these receptors is an adult in good health.

The chain links TRBV9 to TRBJ2-3; D is unresolved. The V gene's germline CDR1 is SGDLS and CDR2 YYNGEE. This CDR3 comprises 12 residues. With 3 bases removed from V and 1 base from J, the gap between germline ends came to 3 bases. The CDR3 nucleotides read TGTGCCAGCAGCGACCGCACAGATACGCAGTATTTT. This encodes CASSDRTDTQYF.

CDR3 sequence: CASSEAQGAWGGYTF. The CDR3 DNA is TGTGCCAGCAGTGAAGCGCAGGGGGCGTGGGGTGGCTACACCTTC. J is TRBJ1-2 and V is TRBV6-1, with 8 bases lining up with TRBD1. Germline-derived CDR1 and CDR2 are MNHNS and SASEGT. Unmatched junction bases numbered 7, after V lost 0 bases and J lost 7 bases. This CDR3 region has 15 residues.

The rearrangement joins TRBV18 to TRBJ1-5, with 12 bases identical to TRBD1. Trimming removed 3 bases from V and 5 bases from J; junction bases left unmatched: 2. Looked up from germline, CDR1 is KGHSH and CDR2 is LQKENI. The CDR3 runs 15 residues. CDR3 DNA: TGTGCCAGCTCACCCGGGACAGGGGGCCATCAGCCCCAGCATTTT. This sequence encodes CASSPGTGGHQPQHF.

The J gene is TRBJ1-1, the V gene TRBV9; D remains unclear. The CDR3 is 14 amino acids. V was trimmed by 0 bases and J by 3 bases, leaving 9 bases between them. In germline, CDR1 is SGDLS, CDR2 YYNGEE. CDR3 sequence reads: CASSVEWGDTEAFF. As DNA, the CDR3 is TGTGCCAGCAGCGTAGAGTGGGGTGACACTGAAGCTTTCTTT.

As regards this clone: The junction does not match germline at one end; this may be a read error. The chain carries TRBV11-2 and TRBJ1-1, with D tentatively TRBD1 (5 bases). CDR1 is SGHAT, CDR2 FQNNGV, per germline. The CDR3 runs to 11 residues. The CDR3: CASTLGGTLFF. CDR3 bases: TGTGCCAGCACCCTAGGTGGGACCCTTTTTTTT.

This clone was found a few times. CDR3: CASSSKDSYGYTF. CDR3 DNA: TGTGCCAGCAGTTCCAAAGACAGCTATGGCTACACCTTC. The chain is built from TRBV27 and TRBJ1-2; D may be TRBD1 (5 bases). The length of the CDR3 is 13 residues. CDR1 is MNHEY, CDR2 SMNVEV, per germline (reference sequence). Trimming pared 4 bases from V and 4 bases from J, leaving 10 bases between.

The CDR3 region has the DNA TGTGCCAGCAGAGATCTACTCAGCTCCTATAATTCACCCCTCCACTTT. Translated, it gives CASRDLLSSYNSPLHF. This chain joins TRBV2 and TRBJ1-6; D not resolved. Looked up from germline, CDR1 is SNHLY and CDR2 is FYNNEI. The CDR3 runs to 16 residues. V gave up 6 bases and J gave up 0 bases, with 12 bases separating them.

In DNA form, the CDR3 reads TGTGCCAGCAGCCTCAACAGGGGTGGTACCGGGGAGCTGTTTTTT. Amino acids: CASSLNRGGTGELFF. The gene calls are TRBV11-2 and TRBJ2-2; 7 nucleotides align to TRBD1. CDR1 is SGHAT and CDR2 is FQNNGV in the germline V gene. V gave up 5 bases and J gave up 5 bases; unmatched junction bases: 8. CDR3 size: 15 residues.

The V gene is TRBV7-8, the J gene TRBJ2-1; 9 positions match TRBD2. Trimming cost V 0 bases and J 6 bases; bases outside gene matches: 15. Germline lookup yields CDR1 SGHVS and CDR2 FQNEAQ. CDR3 length equals 19 residues. CDR3 residues: CASSLALLWGGGASNEQFF. In DNA, the CDR3 is TGTGCCAGCAGCTTAGCTCTTCTTTGGGGCGGGGGGGCCTCCAATGAGCAGTTCTTC.

The CDR3 protein is CASSLKFGTGDNEQFF. The CDR3, as DNA: TGCGCCAGCAGCTTGAAGTTTGGGACAGGGGACAATGAGCAGTTCTTC. The rearrangement uses TRBV5-1 and TRBJ2-1, with 10 bases identical to TRBD1. The length of the CDR3 is 16 residues. J lost 5 bases, V lost 1 base, and 6 bases had no gene match. CDR1 is SGHRS and CDR2 is YFSETQ in the germline V gene.

This clone is a singleton in its sample. The genes are TRBV4-2 and TRBJ1-2; 10 nucleotides agree with TRBD1. CDR3 length: 17 amino acids. CDR1 and CDR2 from the germline V gene are LGHNA and YNFKEQ. V shed 0 bases, J shed 4 bases, and the junction held 8 bases outside the gene matches. CDR3 DNA sequence: TGTGCCAGCAGCCAAGATCGGGACAGGGGTTTTGGCTATGGCTACACCTTC. This encodes CASSQDRDRGFGYGYTF.

The chain links TRBV20-1 to TRBJ1-1; TRBD1 is a possible D gene (5 bases). CDR3 length: 15 amino acids. The V and J ends lost 3 bases and 3 bases respectively, with 17 bases between them. Germline V gives CDR1 DFQATT, CDR2 SNEGSKA (reference sequence). The CDR3 bases are TGCAGTGCTAGTGGGGACGGACAAGTGGACACTGAAGCTTTCTTT. Amino acids: CSASGDGQVDTEAFF.

J is TRBJ1-1 and V is TRBV6-5; 7 bases are a match to TRBD1. The CDR3 covers 13 residues. Trimming at V came to 4 bases and at J to 4 bases, leaving 3 bases not matched to a gene. Germline loops: CDR1 MNHEY, CDR2 SVGAGI. The CDR3 DNA reads as TGTGCCAGCAGTTCTCGACAGGGCACTGAAGCTTTCTTT. Protein product: CASSSRQGTEAFF.

This clone was observed a handful of times. This chain links TRBV6-5 with TRBJ1-1; 7 bases match TRBD1. Germline V CDR1 and CDR2: MNHEY, SVGAGI. The CDR3 extends over 15 amino acids. The V and J ends lost 6 bases and 1 base, in that order; junction bases with no gene match: 8. CDR3 loop: CASRPPTGKNTEAFF. CDR3 DNA: TGTGCCAGCAGACCCCCGACAGGGAAGAACACTGAAGCTTTCTTT.

The chain links TRBV6-1 to TRBJ1-1; the D gene is possibly TRBD1 (6 bases). In germline, CDR1 is MNHNS, CDR2 SASEGT. Trimming cost V 7 bases and J 4 bases, with 10 bases left between them. The CDR3 sequence is 12 residues long. The DNA for the CDR3 is TGTGCCAGCACCCTGGACAGCACTGAAGCTTTCTTT. It codes for CASTLDSTEAFF.

The chain combines TRBV5-6 with TRBJ1-6; 10 bases are shared with TRBD1. The V gene's germline CDR1 is SGHDT and CDR2 YYEEEE. This CDR3 is built from 16 residues. V shed 0 bases and J 6 bases; nucleotides not matched to a gene: 3. CDR3 bases: TGTGCCAGCAGCTTGGCTGGGACAGGGGTTAATTCACCCCTCCACTTT. This encodes CASSLAGTGVNSPLHF.

The J gene is TRBJ2-2, the V gene TRBV5-1; 12 bases align to TRBD2. The CDR3 totals 19 residues. V lost 0 bases to trimming and J lost 0 bases; unmatched junction nucleotides: 6. Germline V gives CDR1 SGHRS, CDR2 YFSETQ. CDR3 bases: TGCGCCAGCAGCTTGGGACTAGCGGGGGATCTGGCGAACACCGGGGAGCTGTTTTTT. Its protein product is CASSLGLAGDLANTGELFF.

V gene TRBV27 combines with J gene TRBJ1-6; D possibly corresponds to TRBD1 (6 bases). The CDR3 is made up of 17 amino acids. The V gene's germline CDR1 is MNHEY and CDR2 SMNVEV (reference sequence). Trimming shortened V by 4 bases and J by 5 bases, and 18 bases separated the two germline ends. Here the CDR3 reads CASSSPSRQAHNSPLHF. Here the CDR3 DNA reads TGTGCCAGCAGTTCCCCAAGTAGACAGGCGCATAATTCACCCCTCCACTTT.